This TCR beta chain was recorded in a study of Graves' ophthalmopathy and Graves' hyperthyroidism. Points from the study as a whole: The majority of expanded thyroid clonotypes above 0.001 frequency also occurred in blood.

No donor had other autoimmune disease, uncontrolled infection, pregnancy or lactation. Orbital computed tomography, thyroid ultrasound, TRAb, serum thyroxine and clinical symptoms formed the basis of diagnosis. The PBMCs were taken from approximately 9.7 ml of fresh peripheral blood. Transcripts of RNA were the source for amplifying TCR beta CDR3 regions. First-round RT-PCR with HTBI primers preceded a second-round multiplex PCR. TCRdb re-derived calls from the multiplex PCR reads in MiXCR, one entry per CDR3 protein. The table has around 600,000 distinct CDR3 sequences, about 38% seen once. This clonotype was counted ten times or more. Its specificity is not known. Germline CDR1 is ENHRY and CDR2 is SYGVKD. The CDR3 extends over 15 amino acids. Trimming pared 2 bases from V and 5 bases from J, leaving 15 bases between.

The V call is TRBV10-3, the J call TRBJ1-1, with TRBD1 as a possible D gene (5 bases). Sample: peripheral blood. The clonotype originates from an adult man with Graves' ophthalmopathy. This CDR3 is CAISEGATLRTEAFF. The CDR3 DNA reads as TGTGCCATCAGTGAGGGGGCAACGTTACGGACTGAAGCTTTCTTT.